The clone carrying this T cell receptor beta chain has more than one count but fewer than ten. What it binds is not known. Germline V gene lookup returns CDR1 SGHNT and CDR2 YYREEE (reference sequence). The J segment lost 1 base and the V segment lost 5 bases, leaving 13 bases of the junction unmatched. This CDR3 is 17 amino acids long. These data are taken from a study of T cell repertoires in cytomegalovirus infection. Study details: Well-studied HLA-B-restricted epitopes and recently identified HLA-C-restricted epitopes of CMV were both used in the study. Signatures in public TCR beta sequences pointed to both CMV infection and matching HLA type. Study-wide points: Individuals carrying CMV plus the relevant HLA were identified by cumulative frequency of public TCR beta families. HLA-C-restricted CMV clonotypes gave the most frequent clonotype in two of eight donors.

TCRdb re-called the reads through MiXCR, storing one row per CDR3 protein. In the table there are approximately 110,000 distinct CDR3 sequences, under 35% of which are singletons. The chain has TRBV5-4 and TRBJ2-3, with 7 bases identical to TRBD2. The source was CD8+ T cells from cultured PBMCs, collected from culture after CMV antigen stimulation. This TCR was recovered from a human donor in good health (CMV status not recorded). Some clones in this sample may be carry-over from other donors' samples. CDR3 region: CASSFPIAGGRTDTQYF. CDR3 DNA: TGTGCCAGCAGTTTCCCAATAGCGGGCGGTCGCACAGATACGCAGTATTTT. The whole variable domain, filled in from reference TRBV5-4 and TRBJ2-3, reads ETGVTQSPTHLIKTRGQQVTLRCSSQSGHNTVSWYQQALGQGPQFIFQYYREEENGRGNFPPRFSGLQFPNYSSELNVNALELDDSALYLCASSFPIAGGRTDTQYFGPGTRLTVL.